The 17 T cell receptor beta chains below come from one sample, sequenced in a study of cytomegalovirus exposure and HLA in healthy donors. The PCR was carried out with 60 Vbeta primers and 13 Jbeta primers. Clones were read by immunoSEQ multiplex PCR, and TCRdb kept only the in-frame ones, dropping some. This sample carries 85,000 to 110,000 clones, 76% of them seen once, and the ten largest clones take about 9.4%. Sequencing used PBMCs. All receptors come from a woman in her late teens or twenties in good health and CMV-seropositive.

V is TRBV7-2 and J is TRBJ1-5, with 8 bases lining up with TRBD1. CDR1 is SGHTA, CDR2 FQGNSA, per germline. CDR3 length: 15 residues. Trimming took 5 bases from V and 1 from J; bases not matched to a gene: 4. The CDR3 bases are TGTGCCAGCAGCGTTAGGACAGGGAGCAATCAGCCCCAGCATTTT. It specifies CASSVRTGSNQPQHF. Full variable domain (remainder filled in from reference TRBV7-2 and TRBJ1-5): GAGVSQSPSNKVTEKGKDVELRCDPISGHTALYWYRQSLGQGLEFLIYFQGNSAPDKSGLPSDRFSAERTGGSVSTLTIQRTQQEDSAVYLCASSVRTGSNQPQHFGDGTRLSIL.

The rearrangement joins TRBV19 to TRBJ2-7; 14 nucleotides align to TRBD2. Germline assignment: CDR1 LNHDA and CDR2 SQIVND (reference sequence). The junction had 8 bases not matched to a gene; V was cut back by 4 bases and J by 6 bases. This CDR3 region has 16 residues. DNA of the CDR3: TGTGCCAGTAGTAGACTAGCGGGAGGGCCCGCAGCCGAGCAGTACTTC. Its protein product is CASSRLAGGPAAEQYF.

This clone has more than one count but fewer than ten. J is TRBJ1-5 and V is TRBV19, with TRBD1 as a possible D gene (6 bases). Between the trimmed V and J ends, which lost 3 bases and 0 bases, there was a span of 12 bases. The CDR3 is 16 amino acids. CDR1 and CDR2 from the germline V gene are LNHDA and SQIVND (reference sequence). This CDR3 is CASSMGAGYSNQPQHF. The CDR3 DNA follows: TGTGCCAGTAGTATGGGGGCAGGTTATAGCAATCAGCCCCAGCATTTT.

The chain is built from TRBV4-2 and TRBJ2-7, with D perhaps TRBD1 (5 bases). This CDR3 region has 16 residues. Trimming removed 1 base from V and 3 bases from J, with 16 bases in between. Germline V gene lookup returns CDR1 LGHNA and CDR2 YNFKEQ. CDR3 amino acids: CASSQVGHDGLYEQYF. In DNA, the CDR3 is TGTGCCAGCAGCCAAGTAGGACACGACGGTCTCTACGAGCAGTACTTC.

J is TRBJ2-5 and V is TRBV29-1; D remains ambiguous. The CDR3 extends over 11 amino acids. Germline V gene sequence: CDR1 SQVTM, CDR2 ANQGSEA. V was clipped by 3 bases and J by 5 bases, with 7 bases between them. CDR3 sequence: CSVDRVETQYF. The CDR3 nucleotides are TGCAGCGTTGATCGGGTGGAGACCCAGTACTTC.

The V and J genes are TRBV27 and TRBJ1-1, with D perhaps TRBD1 (6 bases). V lost 5 bases and J lost 3, with 16 bases in between. Germline V CDR1 and CDR2: MNHEY, SMNVEV (reference sequence). The CDR3 is made up of 15 amino acids. The CDR3 DNA reads TGTGCCAGCAGTAGCTTCAGGGGATCCGACACTGAAGCTTTCTTT. Translated: CASSSFRGSDTEAFF.

As concerns this clone: This CDR3 is also generated by other DNA sequences in the sample. This chain uses TRBV7-2 with TRBJ2-5, with TRBD1 identical over 7 bases. Germline values: CDR1 SGHTA, CDR2 FQGNSA. This CDR3 comprises 14 residues. After removal of 1 base from V and 4 bases from J, the junction contained 3 bases not matched to a gene. The CDR3 is CASSLGGGRETQYF. The CDR3 DNA follows: TGTGCCAGCAGCTTAGGAGGGGGCCGAGAGACCCAGTACTTC.

This clone was picked up a small number of times. The J gene is TRBJ1-1, the V gene TRBV7-9; D not resolved. Looked up from germline, CDR1 is SEHNR and CDR2 is FQNEAQ (reference sequence). The CDR3 consists of 14 residues. The V end lost 1 base, the J end lost 5 bases, and 11 bases lay between the germline ends. The CDR3 sequence: CASSLVYEVTEAFF. CDR3 coding DNA: TGTGCCAGCAGCTTAGTCTATGAAGTAACTGAAGCTTTCTTT.

The chain employs TRBV18 and TRBJ1-5; 7 bases map to TRBD1. The germline gives CDR1 KGHSH, CDR2 LQKENI. Trimming cost V 3 bases and J 5 bases; bases outside gene matches: 13. This CDR3 spans 17 amino acids. The chain's CDR3 is CASSPTDRAYTYQPQHF. CDR3 DNA sequence: TGTGCCAGCTCACCCACAGACAGGGCTTACACGTATCAGCCCCAGCATTTT.

This clone has just a few counts. This rearrangement joins TRBV7-9 to TRBJ1-4; D is possibly TRBD1 (5 bases). This CDR3 contains 15 residues. V shed 2 bases and J shed 7 bases, with 14 bases lying between them. Germline lookup yields CDR1 SEHNR and CDR2 FQNEAQ (reference sequence). The CDR3 region is CASSLQGRDVEKLFF. CDR3 DNA sequence: TGTGCCAGCAGCTTACAGGGTAGAGACGTTGAAAAACTGTTTTTT.

This chain links TRBV4-2 with TRBJ2-1, with a weak D call TRBD2 (7 bases). This CDR3 is 17 amino acids long. CDR1 is LGHNA, CDR2 YNFKEQ, per germline. V dropped 0 bases and J dropped 8 bases, with 20 bases sitting between them. Written as DNA, the CDR3 is TGTGCCAGCAGCCAAGATCGAGGGGGGGCCTCCGTAGATGAGCAGTTCTTC. Residues: CASSQDRGGASVDEQFF.

The chain couples TRBV15 to TRBJ1-2, with 10 bases matching TRBD1. The germline V gene encodes CDR1 LNHNV and CDR2 YYDKDF (reference sequence). Trimming at V came to 3 bases and at J to 5 bases, leaving 6 bases not matched to a gene. CDR3 length equals 15 residues. The CDR3 coding sequence is TGTGCCACCAGCAGGGGACAGGGGAAATTATATGGCTACACCTTC. Its protein product is CATSRGQGKLYGYTF.

J is TRBJ1-3 and V is TRBV2; 7 nucleotides agree with TRBD1. The V gene end was trimmed by 3 bases and the J gene end by 4 bases; junction bases not matched to a gene: 6. The germline V gene has CDR1 SNHLY and CDR2 FYNNEI. This CDR3 comprises 15 residues. CDR3 sequence: CASSDPGGSGNTIYF. CDR3 coding DNA: TGTGCCAGCAGTGATCCAGGGGGATCGGGAAACACCATATATTTT.

The chain uses TRBV2 and TRBJ1-4; D gene unclear. The V gene lost 6 bases and the J gene lost 6 bases, with 20 bases spanning the gap. The CDR3 length is 16 residues. The germline CDR1 and CDR2 sequences are SNHLY and FYNNEI. CDR3 DNA sequence: TGTGCCAGCAGCCCAGGAACAAACCCGCGATATGAAAAACTGTTTTTT. Its protein is CASSPGTNPRYEKLFF.

The chain is built from TRBV28 and TRBJ2-7; D call uncertain. The ends were cut back, 3 bases at V and 4 bases at J, with 7 bases in the middle. Germline CDR1 is MDHEN and CDR2 is SYDVKM. There are 12 residues in the CDR3. CDR3 in DNA: TGTGCCAGCAGTTTTCTGTTTTACGAGCAGTACTTC. This translates into CASSFLFYEQYF.

This clone was observed a single time. This chain links TRBV5-1 with TRBJ1-1, with D perhaps TRBD1 (6 bases). The germline CDR1 and CDR2 sequences are SGHRS and YFSETQ. The V end was cut by 1 base, the J end by 0 bases, with 13 bases between. The CDR3 has 16 residues. This CDR3 reads CASSLLQGVVNTEAFF. CDR3 DNA sequence: TGCGCCAGCAGCTTGTTACAGGGAGTAGTGAACACTGAAGCTTTCTTT. Full variable domain (outside the CDR3, taken from reference TRBV5-1 and TRBJ1-1): KAGVTQTPRYLIKTRGQQVTLSCSPISGHRSVSWYQQTPGQGLQFLFEYFSETQRNKGNFPGRFSGRQFSNSRSEMNVSTLELGDSALYLCASSLLQGVVNTEAFFGQGTRLTVV.

This chain joins TRBV4-3 and TRBJ2-5, with 8 bases identical to TRBD2. CDR1 and CDR2 from the germline V gene are LGHNA and YSLEER. The CDR3 consists of 13 residues. Germline trimming cut 1 base from V and 9 bases from J; bases unmatched to any gene: 4. CDR3 in amino acids: CASSQVWREAQYF. For the CDR3, the DNA is TGCGCCAGCAGCCAAGTCTGGCGGGAGGCCCAGTACTTC.